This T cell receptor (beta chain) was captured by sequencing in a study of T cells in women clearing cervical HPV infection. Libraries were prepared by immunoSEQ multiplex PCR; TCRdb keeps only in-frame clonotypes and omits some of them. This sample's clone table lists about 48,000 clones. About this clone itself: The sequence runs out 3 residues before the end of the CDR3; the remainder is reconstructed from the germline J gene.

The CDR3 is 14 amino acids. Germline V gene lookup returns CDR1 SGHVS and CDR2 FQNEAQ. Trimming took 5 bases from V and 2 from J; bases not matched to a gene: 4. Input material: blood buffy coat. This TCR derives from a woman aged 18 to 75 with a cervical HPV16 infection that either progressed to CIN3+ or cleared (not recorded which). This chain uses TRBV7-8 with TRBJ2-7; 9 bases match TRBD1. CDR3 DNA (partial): TGTGCCAGCAGCCAACGGGACAGGGCCTACGAG. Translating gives CASSQRDRAYE. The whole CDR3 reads CASSQRDRAYEQYF.